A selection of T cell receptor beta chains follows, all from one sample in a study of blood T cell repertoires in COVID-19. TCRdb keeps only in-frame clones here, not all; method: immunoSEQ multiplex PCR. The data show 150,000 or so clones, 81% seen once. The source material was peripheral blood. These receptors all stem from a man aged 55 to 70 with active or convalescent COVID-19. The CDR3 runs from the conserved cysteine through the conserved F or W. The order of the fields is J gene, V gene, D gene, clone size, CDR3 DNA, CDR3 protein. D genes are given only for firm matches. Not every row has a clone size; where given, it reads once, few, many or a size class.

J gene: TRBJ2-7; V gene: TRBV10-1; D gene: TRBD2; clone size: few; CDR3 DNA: TGCGCCAGCAGTGGGACTAGCGGAGCGGACTACGAGCAGTACTTC; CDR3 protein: CASSGTSGADYEQYF
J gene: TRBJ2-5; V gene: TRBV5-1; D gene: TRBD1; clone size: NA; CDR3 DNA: TGCGCCAGCAGCTTAGACAGGGGGCTGGAGACCCAGTACTTC; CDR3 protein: CASSLDRGLETQYF
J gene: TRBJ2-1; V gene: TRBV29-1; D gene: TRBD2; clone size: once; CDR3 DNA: TGCAGCACTCCCAATAAAGCGGGAGACTCGGCTGAGCAGTTCTTC; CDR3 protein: CSTPNKAGDSAEQFF
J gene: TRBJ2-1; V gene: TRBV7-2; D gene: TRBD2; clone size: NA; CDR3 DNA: TGTGCCAGCAGCTCCCTAGCGGGGGCGGGCAATGAGCAGTTCTTC; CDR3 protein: CASSSLAGAGNEQFF
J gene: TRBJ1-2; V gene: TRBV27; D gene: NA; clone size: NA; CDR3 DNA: TGTGCCAGCAGTTTACTGGGCAGCTATGGCTACACCTTC; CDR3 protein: CASSLLGSYGYTF
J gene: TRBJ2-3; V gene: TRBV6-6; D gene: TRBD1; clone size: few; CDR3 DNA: TGTGCCAGCAAAAACCAGGGGGTTGGGACAGATACGCAGTATTTT; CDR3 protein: CASKNQGVGTDTQYF
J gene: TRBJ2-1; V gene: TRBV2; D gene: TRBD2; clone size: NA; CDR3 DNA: TGTGCCAGCAGTGGGACTAGCGAGATAGGTAATGAGCAGTTCTTC; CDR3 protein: CASSGTSEIGNEQFF
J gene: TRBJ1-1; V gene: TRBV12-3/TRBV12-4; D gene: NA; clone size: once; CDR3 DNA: TGTGCCAGCAGTTTATCACTTGAAGCTTTCTTT; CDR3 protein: CASSLSLEAFF
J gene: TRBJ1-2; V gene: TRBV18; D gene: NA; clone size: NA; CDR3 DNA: TGTGCCAGCTCACCATTAACAGGTCCGCGCACCTTC; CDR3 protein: CASSPLTGPRTF
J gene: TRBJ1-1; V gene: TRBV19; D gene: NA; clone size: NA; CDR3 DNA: TGTGCCAGTAGTATCTTTTTACGCAGGGACACTGAAGCTTTCTTT; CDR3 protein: CASSIFLRRDTEAFF
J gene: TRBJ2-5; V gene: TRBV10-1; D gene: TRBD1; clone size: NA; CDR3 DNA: TGCGCCAGCAGCCGTACAGGGGGCTGGGAGACCCAGTACTTC; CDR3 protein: CASSRTGGWETQYF
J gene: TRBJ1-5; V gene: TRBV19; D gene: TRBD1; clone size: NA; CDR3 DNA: TGTGCCAGTAGTATCGGGACAGGGAATGGTCAGCCCCAGCATTTT; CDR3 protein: CASSIGTGNGQPQHF
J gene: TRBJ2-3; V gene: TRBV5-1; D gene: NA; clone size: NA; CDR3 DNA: TGCGCCAGCAGCCCCCGGGAGTATAGCACAGATACGCAGTATTTT; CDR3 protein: CASSPREYSTDTQYF
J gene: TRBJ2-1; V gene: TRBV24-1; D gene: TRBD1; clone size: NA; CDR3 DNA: TGTGCCACCAGTGAACCAGGGGGCCAGCAGAGGTCCTACAATGAGCAGTTCTTC; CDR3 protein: CATSEPGGQQRSYNEQFF
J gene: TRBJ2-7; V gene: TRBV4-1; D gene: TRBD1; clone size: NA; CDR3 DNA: TGCGCCAGCAGCCCAGACGACAGGGGACGGCAGTACTTC; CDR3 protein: CASSPDDRGRQYF
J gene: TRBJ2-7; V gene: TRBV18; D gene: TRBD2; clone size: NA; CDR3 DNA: TGTGCCAGCTCACTCCGAGGACTAGCGGGGGGGGCTAGCTCCTACGAGCAGTACTTC; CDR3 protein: CASSLRGLAGGASSYEQYF
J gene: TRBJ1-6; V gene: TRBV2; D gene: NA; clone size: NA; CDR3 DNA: TGTGCCAGCAGTCTAGGGGCGTATAATTCACCCCTCCACTTT; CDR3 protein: CASSLGAYNSPLHF
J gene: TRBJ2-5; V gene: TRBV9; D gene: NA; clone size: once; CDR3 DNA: TGTGCCAGCAGCCCCCTAGGCGAGGGTTGGGAGACCCAGTACTTC; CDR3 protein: CASSPLGEGWETQYF
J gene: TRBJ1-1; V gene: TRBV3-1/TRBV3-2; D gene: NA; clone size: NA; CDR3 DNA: TGTGCCACCCGGGGAGGGAGCACTGAAGCTTTCTTT; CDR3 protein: CATRGGSTEAFF
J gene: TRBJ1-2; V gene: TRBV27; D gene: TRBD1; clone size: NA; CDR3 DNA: TGTGCCAGCAGCCAGGGACAGAATATTAACTATGGCTACACCTTC; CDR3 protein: CASSQGQNINYGYTF
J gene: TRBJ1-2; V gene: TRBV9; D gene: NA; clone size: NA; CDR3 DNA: TGTGCCAGCAGCGTAGATTCGGCAGGTTATAGTGGCTACACCTTC; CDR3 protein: CASSVDSAGYSGYTF
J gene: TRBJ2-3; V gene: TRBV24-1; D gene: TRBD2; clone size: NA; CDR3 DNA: TGTGCCACCGGGACTAGCGGGGCAGATACGCAGTATTTT; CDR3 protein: CATGTSGADTQYF
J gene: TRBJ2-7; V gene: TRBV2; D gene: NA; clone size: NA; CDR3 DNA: TGTGCCAGCAGTGAAAGTAGATCCCTCTACGAGCAGTACTTC; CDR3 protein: CASSESRSLYEQYF
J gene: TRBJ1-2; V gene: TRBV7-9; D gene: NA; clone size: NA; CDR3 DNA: TGTGCCAGCAGCTTAGTTCCCGGTGGCTACACCTTC; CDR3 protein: CASSLVPGGYTF
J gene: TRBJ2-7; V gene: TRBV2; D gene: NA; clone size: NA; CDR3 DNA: TGTGCCAGCAGTGAAATTGGAGGACGGCGGCCCTACGAGCAGTACTTC; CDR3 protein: CASSEIGGRRPYEQYF
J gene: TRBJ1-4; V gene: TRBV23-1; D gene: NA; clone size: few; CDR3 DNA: TGCGCCAGCAGTCTTAGCCCAGACCAAAAACTGTTTTTT; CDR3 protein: CASSLSPDQKLFF
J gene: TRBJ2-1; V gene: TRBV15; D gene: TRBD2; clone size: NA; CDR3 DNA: TGTGCCACCAGCAGAGGTGCTAGCGGGGTCTACAATGAGCAGTTCTTC; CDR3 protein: CATSRGASGVYNEQFF
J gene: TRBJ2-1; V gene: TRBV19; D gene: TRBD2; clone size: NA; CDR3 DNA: TGTGCCAGTAGTATAGGCGGGGGGCTTTGGTCCTACAATGAGCAGTTCTTC; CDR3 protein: CASSIGGGLWSYNEQFF
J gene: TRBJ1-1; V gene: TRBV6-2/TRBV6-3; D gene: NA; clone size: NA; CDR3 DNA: TGTGCCAGCAGTTATGGGGGTGGAGGGCCTCTGAACACTGAAGCTTTCTTT; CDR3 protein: CASSYGGGGPLNTEAFF
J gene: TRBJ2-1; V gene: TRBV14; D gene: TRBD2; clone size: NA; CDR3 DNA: TGTGCCAGCAGCCCAGACCTAGCGGGAGGGCGGGTTTGGCAGTTCTTC; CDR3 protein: CASSPDLAGGRVWQFF